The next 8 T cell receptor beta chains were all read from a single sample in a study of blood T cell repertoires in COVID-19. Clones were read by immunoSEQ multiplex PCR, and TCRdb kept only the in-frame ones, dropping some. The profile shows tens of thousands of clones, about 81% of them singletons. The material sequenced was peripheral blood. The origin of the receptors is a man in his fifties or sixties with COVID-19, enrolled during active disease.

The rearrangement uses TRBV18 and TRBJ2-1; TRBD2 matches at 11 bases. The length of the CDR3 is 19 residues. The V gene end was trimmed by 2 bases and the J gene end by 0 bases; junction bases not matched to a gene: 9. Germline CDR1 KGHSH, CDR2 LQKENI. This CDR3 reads CASSPEASGRPSSYNEQFF. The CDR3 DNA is TGTGCCAGCTCACCAGAGGCTAGCGGGAGGCCTAGCTCCTACAATGAGCAGTTCTTC.

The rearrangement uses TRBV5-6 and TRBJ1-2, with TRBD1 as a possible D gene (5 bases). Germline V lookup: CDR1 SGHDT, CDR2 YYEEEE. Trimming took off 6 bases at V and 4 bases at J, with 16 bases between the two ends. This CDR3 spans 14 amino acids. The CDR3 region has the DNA TGTGCCAGCACCACGTTGCGGGGCCGCTATGGCTACACCTTC. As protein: CASTTLRGRYGYTF.

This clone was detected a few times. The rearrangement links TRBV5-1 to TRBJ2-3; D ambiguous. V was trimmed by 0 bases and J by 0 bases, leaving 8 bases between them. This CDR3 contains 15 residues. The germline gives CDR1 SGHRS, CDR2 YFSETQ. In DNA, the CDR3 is TGCGCCAGCAGCTTGGCCCGACTGAGCACAGATACGCAGTATTTT. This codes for CASSLARLSTDTQYF.

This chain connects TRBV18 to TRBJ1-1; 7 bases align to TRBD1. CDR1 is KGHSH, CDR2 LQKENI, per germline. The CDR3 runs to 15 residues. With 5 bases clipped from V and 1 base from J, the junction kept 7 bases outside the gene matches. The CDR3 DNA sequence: TGTGCCAGCTCATCCAAGGGACAGCAGAACACTGAAGCTTTCTTT. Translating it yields CASSSKGQQNTEAFF.

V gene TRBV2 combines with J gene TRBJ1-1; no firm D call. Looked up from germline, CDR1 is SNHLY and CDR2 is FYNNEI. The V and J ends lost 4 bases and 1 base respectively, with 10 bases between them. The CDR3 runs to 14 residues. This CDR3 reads CASSVTSWNTEAFF. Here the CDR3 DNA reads TGTGCCAGCAGTGTAACTTCGTGGAACACTGAAGCTTTCTTT.

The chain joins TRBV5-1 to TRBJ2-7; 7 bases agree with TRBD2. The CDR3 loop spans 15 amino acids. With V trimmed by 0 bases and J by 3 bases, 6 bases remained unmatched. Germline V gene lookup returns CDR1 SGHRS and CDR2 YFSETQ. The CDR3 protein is CASSLGGSGYYEQYF. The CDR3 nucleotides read TGCGCCAGCAGCTTGGGAGGTAGCGGGTACTACGAGCAGTACTTC.

CDR3 protein: CASSIIKQGLMNTEAFF. The DNA for the CDR3 is TGTGCCAGTAGTATCATAAAACAGGGATTGATGAACACTGAAGCTTTCTTT. The chain links TRBV19 to TRBJ1-1, with D perhaps TRBD1 (6 bases). V was pared by 3 bases and J by 0 bases, with 17 bases between. CDR1 and CDR2 (germline): LNHDA, SQIVND (reference sequence). The CDR3 loop spans 17 amino acids. Filled out from reference TRBV19 and TRBJ1-1, the complete variable domain reads DGGITQSPKYLFRKEGQNVTLSCEQNLNHDAMYWYRQDPGQGLRLIYYSQIVNDFQKGDIAEGYSVSREKKESFPLTVTSAQKNPTAFYLCASSIIKQGLMNTEAFFGQGTRLTVV.

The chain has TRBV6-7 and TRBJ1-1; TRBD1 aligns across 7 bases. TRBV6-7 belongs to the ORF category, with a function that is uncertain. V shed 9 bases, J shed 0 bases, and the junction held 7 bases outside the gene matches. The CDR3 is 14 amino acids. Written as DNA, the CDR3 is TGTGCCAGACCGGACAGGCTGATGAACACTGAAGCTTTCTTT. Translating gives CARPDRLMNTEAFF.